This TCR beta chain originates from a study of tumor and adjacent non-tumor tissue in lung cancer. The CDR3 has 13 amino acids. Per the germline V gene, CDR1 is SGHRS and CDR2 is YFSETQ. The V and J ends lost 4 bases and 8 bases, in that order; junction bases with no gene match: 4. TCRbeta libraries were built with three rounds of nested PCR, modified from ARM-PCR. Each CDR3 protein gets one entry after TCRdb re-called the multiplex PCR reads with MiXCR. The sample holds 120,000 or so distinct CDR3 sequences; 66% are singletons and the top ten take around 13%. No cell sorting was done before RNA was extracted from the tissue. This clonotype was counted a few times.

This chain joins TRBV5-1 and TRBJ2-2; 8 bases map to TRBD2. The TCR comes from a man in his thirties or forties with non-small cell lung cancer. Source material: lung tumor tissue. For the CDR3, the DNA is TGCGCCAGCAGCCCGGGACTAGAAGGGGAGCTGTTTTTT. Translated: CASSPGLEGELFF.